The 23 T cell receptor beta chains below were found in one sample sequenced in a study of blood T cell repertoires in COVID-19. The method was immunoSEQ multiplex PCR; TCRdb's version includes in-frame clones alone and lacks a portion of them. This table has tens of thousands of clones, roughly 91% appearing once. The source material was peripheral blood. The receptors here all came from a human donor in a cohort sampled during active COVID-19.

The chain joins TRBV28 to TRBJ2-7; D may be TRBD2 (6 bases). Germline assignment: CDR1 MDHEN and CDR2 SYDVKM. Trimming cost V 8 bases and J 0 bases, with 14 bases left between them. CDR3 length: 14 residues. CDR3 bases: TGTGCCAGCGCCCCCCCCGGGGGCTCCTACGAGCAGTACTTC. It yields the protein CASAPPGGSYEQYF.

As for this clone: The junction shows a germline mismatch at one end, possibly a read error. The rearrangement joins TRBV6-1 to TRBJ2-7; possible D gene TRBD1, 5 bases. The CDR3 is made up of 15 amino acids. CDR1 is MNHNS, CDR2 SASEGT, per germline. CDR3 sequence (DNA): TGTGCCAGCAGGGAAGGTACAGGACAATCCTACGAGCAGTACTTC. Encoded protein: CASREGTGQSYEQYF.

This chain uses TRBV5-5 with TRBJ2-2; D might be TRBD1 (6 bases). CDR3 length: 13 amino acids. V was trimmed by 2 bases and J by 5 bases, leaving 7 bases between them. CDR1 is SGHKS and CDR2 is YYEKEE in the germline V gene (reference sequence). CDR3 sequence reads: CASSFQGTGELFF. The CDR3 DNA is TGTGCCAGCAGCTTCCAGGGGACCGGGGAGCTGTTTTTT.

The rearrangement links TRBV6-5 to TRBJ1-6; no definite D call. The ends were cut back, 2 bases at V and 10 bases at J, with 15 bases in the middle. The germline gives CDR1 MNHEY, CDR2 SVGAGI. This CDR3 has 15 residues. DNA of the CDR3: TGTGCCAGCAGTTACGCAGCCCCAGGTGGCTCACCCCTCCACTTT. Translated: CASSYAAPGGSPLHF.

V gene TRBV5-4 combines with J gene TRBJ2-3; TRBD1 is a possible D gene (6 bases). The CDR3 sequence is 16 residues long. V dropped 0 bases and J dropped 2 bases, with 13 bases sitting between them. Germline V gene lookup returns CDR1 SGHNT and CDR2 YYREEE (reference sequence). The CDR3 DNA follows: TGTGCCAGCAGCTTGGTTACAGGGCTAGCCACAGATACGCAGTATTTT. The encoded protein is CASSLVTGLATDTQYF.

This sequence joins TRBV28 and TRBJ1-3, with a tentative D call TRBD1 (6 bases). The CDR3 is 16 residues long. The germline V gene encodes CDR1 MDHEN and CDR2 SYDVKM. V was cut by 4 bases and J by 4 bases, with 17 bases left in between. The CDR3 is CASSSWEGGRGNTIYF. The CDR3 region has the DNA TGTGCCAGCAGTTCGTGGGAGGGGGGGAGAGGAAACACCATATATTTT.

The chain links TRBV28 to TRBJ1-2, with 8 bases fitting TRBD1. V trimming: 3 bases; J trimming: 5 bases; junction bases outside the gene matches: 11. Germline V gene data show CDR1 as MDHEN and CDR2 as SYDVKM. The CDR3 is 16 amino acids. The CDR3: CASSLSDRASPYGYTF. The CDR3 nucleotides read TGTGCCAGCAGTTTGTCGGACAGGGCTTCGCCTTATGGCTACACCTTC.

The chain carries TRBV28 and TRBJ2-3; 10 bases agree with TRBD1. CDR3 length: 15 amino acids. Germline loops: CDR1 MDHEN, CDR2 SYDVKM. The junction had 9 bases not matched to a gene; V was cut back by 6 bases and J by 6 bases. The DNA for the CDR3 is TGTGCCAGCAGCCGGGGACAGGGGAGTTTGGATACGCAGTATTTT. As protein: CASSRGQGSLDTQYF.

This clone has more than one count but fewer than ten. The CDR3 protein is CASSPPGLAAETQYF. CDR3 DNA sequence: TGTGCCAGCTCACCCCCGGGACTAGCCGCAGAGACCCAGTACTTC. The V gene is TRBV18, the J gene TRBJ2-5; 9 positions match TRBD2. Germline values: CDR1 KGHSH, CDR2 LQKENI. V lost 3 bases to trimming and J lost 4 bases; unmatched junction nucleotides: 6. This CDR3 is 15 amino acids long.

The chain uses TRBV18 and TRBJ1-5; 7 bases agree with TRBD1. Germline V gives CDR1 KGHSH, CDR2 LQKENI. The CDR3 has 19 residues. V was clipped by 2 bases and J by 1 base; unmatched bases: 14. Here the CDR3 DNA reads TGTGCCAGCTCACCAGGGTCGGGGGACAGTGTTCGGAGCAATCAGCCCCAGCATTTT. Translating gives CASSPGSGDSVRSNQPQHF.

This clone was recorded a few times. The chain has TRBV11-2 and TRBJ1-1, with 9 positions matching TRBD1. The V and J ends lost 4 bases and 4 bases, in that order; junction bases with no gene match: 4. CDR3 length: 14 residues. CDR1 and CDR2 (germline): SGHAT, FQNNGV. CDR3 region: CASSWRDRATEAFF. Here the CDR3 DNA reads TGTGCCAGCAGCTGGCGGGACAGGGCCACTGAAGCTTTCTTT.

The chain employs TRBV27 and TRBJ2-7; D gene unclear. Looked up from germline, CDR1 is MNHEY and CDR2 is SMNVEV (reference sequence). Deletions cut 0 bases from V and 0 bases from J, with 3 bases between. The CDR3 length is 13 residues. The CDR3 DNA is TGTGCCAGCAGTTTATCGTACTCCTACGAGCAGTACTTC. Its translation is CASSLSYSYEQYF.

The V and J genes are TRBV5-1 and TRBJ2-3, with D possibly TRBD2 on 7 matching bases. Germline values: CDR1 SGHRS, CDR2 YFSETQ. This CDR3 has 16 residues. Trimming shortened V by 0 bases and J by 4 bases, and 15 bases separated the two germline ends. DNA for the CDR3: TGCGCCAGCAGCTTGGCCGGGCAGGGGAGGGCAGATACGCAGTATTTT. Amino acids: CASSLAGQGRADTQYF.

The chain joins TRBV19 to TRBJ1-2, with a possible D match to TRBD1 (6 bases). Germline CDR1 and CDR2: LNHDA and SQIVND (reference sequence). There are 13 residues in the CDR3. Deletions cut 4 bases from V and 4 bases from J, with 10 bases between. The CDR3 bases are TGTGCCAGTAGTACAGGGGTCGGCTATGGCTACACCTTC. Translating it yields CASSTGVGYGYTF.

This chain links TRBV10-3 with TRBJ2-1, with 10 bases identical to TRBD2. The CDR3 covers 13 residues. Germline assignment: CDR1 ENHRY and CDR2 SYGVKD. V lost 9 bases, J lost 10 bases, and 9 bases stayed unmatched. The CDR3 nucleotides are TGTGCCATAGGACTAGCGGACGAAGGGGAGCAGTTCTTC. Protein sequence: CAIGLADEGEQFF.

CDR3 residues: CASSEASGQPNQPQHF. CDR3 nucleotides: TGTGCCAGCAGTGAAGCGAGTGGACAGCCCAATCAGCCCCAGCATTTT. J is TRBJ1-5 and V is TRBV2, with D perhaps TRBD1 (6 bases). The germline V gene encodes CDR1 SNHLY and CDR2 FYNNEI. CDR3 length equals 16 residues. Trimming removed 0 bases at V and 3 bases at J, with 12 bases between.

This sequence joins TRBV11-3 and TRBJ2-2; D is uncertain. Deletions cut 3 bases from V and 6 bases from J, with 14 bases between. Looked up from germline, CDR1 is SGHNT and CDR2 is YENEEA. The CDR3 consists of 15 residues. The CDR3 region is CASSFSDAVSGELFF. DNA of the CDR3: TGTGCCAGCAGCTTTTCCGACGCGGTATCCGGGGAGCTGTTTTTT.

The CDR3 coding sequence is TGTGCCAGCAGCCAAACTGAGTACGAGCAGTACTTC. Its protein product is CASSQTEYEQYF. V gene TRBV14 combines with J gene TRBJ2-7, with D uncertain. CDR1 SGHDN and CDR2 FVKESK come from the germline V gene. V was shortened by 2 bases and J by 4 bases, with 6 bases between the two germline ends. The CDR3 is 12 amino acids.

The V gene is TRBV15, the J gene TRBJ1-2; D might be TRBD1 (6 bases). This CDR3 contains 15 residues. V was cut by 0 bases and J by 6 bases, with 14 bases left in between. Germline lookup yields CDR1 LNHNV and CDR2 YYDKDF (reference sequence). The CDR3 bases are TGTGCCACCAGCAGAGATTGGGACATGGGAGATGGCTACACCTTC. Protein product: CATSRDWDMGDGYTF.

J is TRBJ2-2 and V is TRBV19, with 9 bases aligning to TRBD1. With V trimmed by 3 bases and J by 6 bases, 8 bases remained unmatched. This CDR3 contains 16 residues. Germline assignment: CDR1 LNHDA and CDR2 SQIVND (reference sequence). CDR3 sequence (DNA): TGTGCCAGTAGTATGCGGGGACAGGGCGGCGCCGGGGAGCTGTTTTTT. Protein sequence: CASSMRGQGGAGELFF.

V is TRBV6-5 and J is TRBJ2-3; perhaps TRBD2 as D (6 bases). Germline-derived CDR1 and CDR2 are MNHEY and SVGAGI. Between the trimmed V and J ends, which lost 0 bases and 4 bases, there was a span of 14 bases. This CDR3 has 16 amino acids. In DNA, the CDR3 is TGTGCCAGCAGTTACTCGAGACTAGGGTGGGCAGATACGCAGTATTTT. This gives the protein CASSYSRLGWADTQYF.

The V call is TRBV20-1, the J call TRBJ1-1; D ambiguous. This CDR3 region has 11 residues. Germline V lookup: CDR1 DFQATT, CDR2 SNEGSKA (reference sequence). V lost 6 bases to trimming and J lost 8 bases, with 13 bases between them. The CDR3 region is CSAPAGPEAFF. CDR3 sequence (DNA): TGCAGTGCACCGGCTGGGCCCGAAGCTTTCTTT.

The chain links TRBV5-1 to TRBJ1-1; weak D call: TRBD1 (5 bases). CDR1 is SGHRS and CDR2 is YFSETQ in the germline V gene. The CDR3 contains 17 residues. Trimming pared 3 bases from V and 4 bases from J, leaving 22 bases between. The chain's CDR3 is CASSSPRGRAGSTEAFF. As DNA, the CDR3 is TGCGCCAGCAGCTCCCCCCGGGGGAGGGCAGGTAGCACTGAAGCTTTCTTT.